This section outlines one T cell receptor beta chain sequence together with its context. Its antigen specificity is not known. No per-base quality is available; no much larger clone lies one base away. Participants in the prospective study were aged roughly 18 to 100 years, lived in about two dozen United States geographic areas, and enrolled through a virtual design. Cohort assignment in the prospective study relied on participant-reported clinical history from a screening survey and a study questionnaire. In the prospective study, mobile phlebotomists collected whole blood, serum and a nasopharyngeal or oropharyngeal swab from each participant. Additional blood draws and questionnaires over an approximately two-month period could optionally be provided by prospective study participants. Before DNA extraction, blood samples from the prospective study were shipped at room temperature or frozen. TCRbeta CDR3 regions were amplified from genomic DNA using the immunoSEQ Assay, a bias-controlled multiplex PCR. In the authors' own workflow: Nucleated cell counts per sample were estimated from amplification of reference gene primers within the assay. Sequence reads were collapsed and filtered to measure the absolute abundance of every unique TCRbeta CDR3 rearrangement. For each sample, productive Simpson clonality was calculated by taking the square root of Simpson's diversity index across productive rearrangements. The immuneACCESS repertoire file appears here via TCRdb, limited to in-frame rearrangements. These files lack a portion of the clones; in checked studies, under half of the deficit traces to unresolved V genes, and the cause of the others is not known. D and trimming were read from the DNA, whereas the V and J calls and clone size are those reported in that table. The table for this sample lists around 240,000 clones; about 90% of them were counted only once. More than 1% of the sample goes to the ten largest clones.

There are 14 amino acids in the CDR3, from cysteine to phenylalanine inclusive. Of the read, only the CDR3 DNA is kept; its 42 bases are in frame from base 1. V and J lose 6 bases and 2 bases, and a span of 13 bases separates them. CDR1 and CDR2, looked up from the germline V gene, are MNHEY and SVGAGI. This sample was taken from a study of blood T cell repertoires in COVID-19 (TCRdb year 2020). Background on the whole study: Samples covering the acute and convalescent phases of COVID-19 were provided by collaborators in the United States, Italy and Spain. The prospective study material was composed of cDNA or gDNA derived from T cells, B-cell-depleted T cells, or PBMCs. Deeply sampled blood TCRbeta repertoires from subjects exposed to, actively infected with, or recovered from COVID-19 were included in the dataset. The repertoires were released in a freely available public database meant as a resource for research on the immune response to SARS-CoV-2. The samples were drawn from the first 160 participants of the ongoing ImmuneRACE study and from some 1,300 subjects provided by 6 global collaborators. A de-identified subject ID, COVID-19 status, age in years and sex were almost always included in the sample metadata. HLA class I and class II types, where available, came from metadata supplied by the sample provider rather than from assay-based typing.

Study-wide conclusions, independent of this receptor: The quantity of clinical and demographic metadata differed by source and by participant and was supplied without curation.

Input material: PBMCs or T cells enriched from blood (not recorded which). The chain couples TRBV6-5 to TRBJ1-1, and the D gene may be TRBD1, 6 bases matching. This TCR derives from a human donor in a cohort exposed to, infected with or recovered from COVID-19 (not recorded which). The donor label of this sample is uncertain. The CDR3 in this case is CASSKSQGNTEAFF. The DNA reads TGTGCCAGCAGCAAATCACAGGGAAACACTGAAGCTTTCTTT.